The entry below describes one T cell receptor beta chain. Deletions cut 5 bases from V and 0 bases from J, with 8 bases between. CDR1 is SGHRS and CDR2 is YFSETQ in the germline V gene. The CDR3 covers 13 residues. In the original analysis: Estimation of nucleated cell counts relied on the amplification of reference gene primers. Clones were sequenced by immunoSEQ multiplex PCR, and TCRdb holds only the in-frame ones, with some missing. V and J calls and clone size are given by that table; D and trimming were obtained from the DNA. In the table there are around 370,000 clones, around nine tenths of which are singletons. The data stem from a study of blood T cell repertoires in COVID-19. Whole-study context: Whether acute or convalescent, the COVID-19 samples came from the United States, Italy and Spain. From T cells, B-cell-depleted T cells, or PBMCs came the material, which was cDNA or gDNA.

The TCR originated in a woman between 65 and 79 years old with COVID-19, enrolled during active disease. Sequences were obtained from peripheral blood. The V call is TRBV5-1, the J call TRBJ1-1; D unresolved. The CDR3 region is CASSLQLNTEAFF. CDR3 nucleotide sequence: TGCGCCAGCAGTTTACAGTTGAACACTGAAGCTTTCTTT.